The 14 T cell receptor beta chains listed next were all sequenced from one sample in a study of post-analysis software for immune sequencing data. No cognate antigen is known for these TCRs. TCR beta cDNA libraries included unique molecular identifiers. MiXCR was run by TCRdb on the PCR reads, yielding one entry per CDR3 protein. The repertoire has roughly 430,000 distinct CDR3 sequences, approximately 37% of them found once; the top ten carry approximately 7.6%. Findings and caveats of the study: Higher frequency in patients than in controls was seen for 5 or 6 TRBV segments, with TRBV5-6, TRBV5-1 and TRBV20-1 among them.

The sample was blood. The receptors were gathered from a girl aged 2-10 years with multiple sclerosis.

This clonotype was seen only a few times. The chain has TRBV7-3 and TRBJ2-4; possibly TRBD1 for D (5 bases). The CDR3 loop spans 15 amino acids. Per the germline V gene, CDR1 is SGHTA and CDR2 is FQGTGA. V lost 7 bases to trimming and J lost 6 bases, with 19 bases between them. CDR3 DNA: TGTGCCAGCACCTCTGATGTGGACAATCCAAACATTCAGTACTTC. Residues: CASTSDVDNPNIQYF.

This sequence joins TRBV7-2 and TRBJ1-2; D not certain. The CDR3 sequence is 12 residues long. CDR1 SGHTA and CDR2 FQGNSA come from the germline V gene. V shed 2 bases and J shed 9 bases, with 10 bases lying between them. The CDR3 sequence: CASSLSRSSYTF. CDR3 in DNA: TGTGCCAGCAGCTTAAGCAGGTCTAGCTACACCTTC.

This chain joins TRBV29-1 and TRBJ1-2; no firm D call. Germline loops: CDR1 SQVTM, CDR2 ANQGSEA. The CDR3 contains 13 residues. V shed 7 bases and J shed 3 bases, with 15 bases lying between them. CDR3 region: CSASVQLDYGYTF. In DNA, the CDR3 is TGCAGCGCATCTGTACAGTTAGACTATGGCTACACCTTC.

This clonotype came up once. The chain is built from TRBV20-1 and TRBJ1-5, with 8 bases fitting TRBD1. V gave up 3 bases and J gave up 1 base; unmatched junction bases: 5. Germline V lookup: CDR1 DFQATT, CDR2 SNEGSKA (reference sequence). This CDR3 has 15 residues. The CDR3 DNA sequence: TGCAGTGCTAGGGCCGGACAGGGAAGCAATCAGCCCCAGCATTTT. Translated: CSARAGQGSNQPQHF.

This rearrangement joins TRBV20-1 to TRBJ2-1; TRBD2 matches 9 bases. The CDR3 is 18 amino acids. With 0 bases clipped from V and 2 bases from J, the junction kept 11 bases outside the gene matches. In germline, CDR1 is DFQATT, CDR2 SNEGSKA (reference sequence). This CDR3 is CSAREGVILAGAYNEQFF. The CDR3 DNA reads TGCAGTGCTAGAGAGGGGGTGATCTTAGCGGGAGCCTACAATGAGCAGTTCTTC.

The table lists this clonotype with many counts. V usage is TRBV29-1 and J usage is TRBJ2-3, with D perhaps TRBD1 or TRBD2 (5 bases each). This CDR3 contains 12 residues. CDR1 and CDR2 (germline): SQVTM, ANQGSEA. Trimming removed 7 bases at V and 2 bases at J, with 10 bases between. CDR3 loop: CSAEGTTDTQYF. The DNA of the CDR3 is TGCAGCGCAGAGGGGACCACAGATACGCAGTATTTT.

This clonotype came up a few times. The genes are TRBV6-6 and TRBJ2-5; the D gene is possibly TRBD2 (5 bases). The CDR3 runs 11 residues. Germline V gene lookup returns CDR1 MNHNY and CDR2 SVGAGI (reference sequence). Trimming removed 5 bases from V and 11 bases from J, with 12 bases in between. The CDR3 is CASSHEGGQYF. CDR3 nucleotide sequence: TGTGCCAGCAGTCACGAGGGTGGGCAGTACTTC.

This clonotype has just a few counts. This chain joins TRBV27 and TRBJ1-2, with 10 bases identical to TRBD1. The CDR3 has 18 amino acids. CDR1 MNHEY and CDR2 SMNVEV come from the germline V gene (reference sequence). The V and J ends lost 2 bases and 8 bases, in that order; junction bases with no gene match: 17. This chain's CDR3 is CASSLGRQGAYEPGGYTF. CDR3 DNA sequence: TGTGCCAGCAGTTTAGGGAGACAGGGGGCGTATGAGCCGGGGGGCTACACCTTC.

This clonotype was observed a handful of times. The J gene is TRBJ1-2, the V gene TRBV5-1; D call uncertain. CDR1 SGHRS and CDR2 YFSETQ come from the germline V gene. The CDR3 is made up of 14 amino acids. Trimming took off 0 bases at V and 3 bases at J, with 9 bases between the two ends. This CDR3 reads CASSLGEGDYGYTF. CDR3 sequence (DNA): TGCGCCAGCAGCTTGGGTGAGGGCGACTATGGCTACACCTTC.

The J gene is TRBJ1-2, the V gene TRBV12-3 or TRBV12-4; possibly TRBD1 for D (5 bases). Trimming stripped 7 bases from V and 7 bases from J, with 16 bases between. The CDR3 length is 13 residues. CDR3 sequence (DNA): TGTGCCAGCACCCGGGGGGACCCGGGTGGCTACACCTTC. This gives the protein CASTRGDPGGYTF.

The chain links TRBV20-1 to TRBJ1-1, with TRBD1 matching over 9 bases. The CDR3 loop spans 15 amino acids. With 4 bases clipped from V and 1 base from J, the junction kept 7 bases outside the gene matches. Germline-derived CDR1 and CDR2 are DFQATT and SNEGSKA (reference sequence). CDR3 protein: CSAKPGTGPNTEAFF. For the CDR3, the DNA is TGCAGTGCTAAGCCCGGGACAGGGCCGAACACTGAAGCTTTCTTT.

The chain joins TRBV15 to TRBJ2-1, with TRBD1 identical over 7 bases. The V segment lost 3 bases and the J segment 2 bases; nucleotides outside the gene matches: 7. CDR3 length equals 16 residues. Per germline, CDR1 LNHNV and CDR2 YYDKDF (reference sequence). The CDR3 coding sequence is TGTGCCACCAGCAGGTCGGGACAGTCCGCCTACAATGAGCAGTTCTTC. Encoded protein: CATSRSGQSAYNEQFF.

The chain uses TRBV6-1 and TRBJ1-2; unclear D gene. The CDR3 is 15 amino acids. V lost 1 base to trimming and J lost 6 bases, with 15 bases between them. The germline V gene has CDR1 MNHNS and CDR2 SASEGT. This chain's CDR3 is CASSEEGVGRDGYTF. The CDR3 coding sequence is TGTGCCAGCAGTGAAGAAGGTGTAGGTCGAGATGGCTACACCTTC.

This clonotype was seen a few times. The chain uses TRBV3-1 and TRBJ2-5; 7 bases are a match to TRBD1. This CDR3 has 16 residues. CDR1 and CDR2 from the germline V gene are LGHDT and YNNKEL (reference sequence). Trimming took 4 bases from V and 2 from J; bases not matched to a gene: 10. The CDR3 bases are TGTGCCAGCAGCCTTACGACAGGGTTAAATCAAGAGACCCAGTACTTC. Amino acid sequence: CASSLTTGLNQETQYF.